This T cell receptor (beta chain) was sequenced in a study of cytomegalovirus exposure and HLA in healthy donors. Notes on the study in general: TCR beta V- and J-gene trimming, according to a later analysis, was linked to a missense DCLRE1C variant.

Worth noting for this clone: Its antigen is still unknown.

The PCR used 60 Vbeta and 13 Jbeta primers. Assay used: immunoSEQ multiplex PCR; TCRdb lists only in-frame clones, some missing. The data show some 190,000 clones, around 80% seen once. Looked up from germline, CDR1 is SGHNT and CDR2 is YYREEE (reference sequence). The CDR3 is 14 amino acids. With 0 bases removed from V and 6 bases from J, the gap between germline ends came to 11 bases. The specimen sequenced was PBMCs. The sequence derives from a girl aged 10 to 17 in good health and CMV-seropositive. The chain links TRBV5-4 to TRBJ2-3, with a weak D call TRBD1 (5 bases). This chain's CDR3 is CASSLGNRPDTQYF. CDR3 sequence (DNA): TGTGCCAGCAGCTTGGGGAACAGGCCTGATACGCAGTATTTT.